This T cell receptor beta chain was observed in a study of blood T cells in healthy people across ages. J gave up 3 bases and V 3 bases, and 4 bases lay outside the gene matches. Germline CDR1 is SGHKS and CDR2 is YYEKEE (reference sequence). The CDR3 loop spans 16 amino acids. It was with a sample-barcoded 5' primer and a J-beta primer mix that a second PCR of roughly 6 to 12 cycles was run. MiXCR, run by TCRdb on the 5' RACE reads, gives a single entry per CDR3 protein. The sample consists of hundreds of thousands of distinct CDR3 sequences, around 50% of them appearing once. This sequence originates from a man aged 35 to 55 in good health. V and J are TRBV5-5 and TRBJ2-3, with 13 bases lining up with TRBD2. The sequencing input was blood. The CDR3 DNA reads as TGTGCCAGCAGCTCTGGACTAGCGGGGGATACAGATACGCAGTATTTT. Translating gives CASSSGLAGDTDTQYF.